This T cell receptor (beta chain) was recovered during a study of shared clonotypes between healthy human individuals. Overall study results and limits: What naive subsets generally showed was a larger estimated richness than memory subsets showed.

Generated by immunoSEQ multiplex PCR, the TCRdb table keeps only in-frame clones and is missing some. The profile shows 2,500,000 or so clones, roughly 93% of them singletons. Germline V gene lookup returns CDR1 SGDLS and CDR2 YYNGEE. The CDR3 has 16 residues. The V and J ends lost 2 bases and 6 bases, in that order; junction bases with no gene match: 7. Note on this clone: Its antigen remains unknown.

The receptor was derived from a man younger than 30 in good health. Some clones in this sample may be carry-over from other donors' samples. This sequence joins TRBV9 and TRBJ2-2; 10 bases are a match to TRBD2. The source material was naive CD4+ T cells from PBMCs. Noted subset: CD45RA+ positively selected. This chain's CDR3 is CASSVTSGNHPGELFF. In DNA form, the CDR3 reads TGTGCCAGCAGCGTTACTAGCGGGAATCATCCCGGGGAGCTGTTTTTT.